This T cell receptor (beta chain) emerged from a study of blood T cell repertoires in COVID-19. Turning to the study itself: The United States, Italy and Spain provided the acute and convalescent COVID-19 samples. PBMCs, B-cell-depleted T cells, or T cells provided the cDNA or gDNA that made up the material.

The V gene's germline CDR1 is KGHSH and CDR2 LQKENI. The V and J ends lost 4 bases and 5 bases respectively, with 11 bases between them. CDR3 length: 13 amino acids. Under the authors' procedure: Amplification of reference gene primers provided the estimated nucleated cell counts. Profiling relied on immunoSEQ multiplex PCR, and the TCRdb table lists in-frame clones only, not all of them. D and trimming were read from the DNA, whereas the V and J calls and clone size are those reported in that table. The sample carries under 100,000 clones, just under 85% recorded once. This TCR came from a man aged 80 or over with active or convalescent COVID-19. Source material: peripheral blood. V usage is TRBV18 and J usage is TRBJ2-5, with D tentatively TRBD2 (6 bases). The DNA of the CDR3 is TGTGCCAGCTCACAGGGACTCGGGGAGACCCAGTACTTC. Residues: CASSQGLGETQYF. Based on the CDR3 plus reference TRBV18 and TRBJ2-5, the full variable domain is NAGVMQNPRHLVRRRGQEARLRCSPMKGHSHVYWYRQLPEEGLKFMVYLQKENIIDESGMPKERFSAEFPKEGPSILRIQQVVRGDSAAYFCASSQGLGETQYFGPGTRLLVL.